This TCR beta chain was recovered during a study of PD-1 blockade in classical Hodgkin lymphoma. This clone has a handful of counts. Its antigen is unidentified. This CDR3 spans 15 amino acids. Germline CDR1 MGHDK, CDR2 SYGVNS. V was trimmed by 3 bases and J by 0 bases, leaving 11 bases between them. Time point noted: cycle 4 day 1 (C4D1), after 5 to 7 weeks of nivolumab. No patient escaped relapse after autologous stem cell transplantation, and brentuximab vedotin exposure varied. Negative magnetic selection isolated CD4+ T cells from thawed PBMCs. Responses achieved at best were complete response, partial response or progressive disease. Points from the study as a whole: Partial responders and progressors had significantly lower baseline TCR diversity.

Some clones are missing from TCRdb's copy, which holds only in-frame ones; the method was immunoSEQ multiplex PCR. The data contain 25,000 or so clones, approximately 85% of them singletons. Sequences were derived from CD4+ T cells from blood, sampled before the fourth cycle of nivolumab. The source of this sequence is a human donor with classical Hodgkin lymphoma. The chain links TRBV25-1 to TRBJ1-2; TRBD1 is a possible D gene (5 bases). Here the CDR3 reads CASSDGDGSNYGYTF. The CDR3 DNA follows: TGTGCCAGCAGTGATGGGGACGGATCTAACTATGGCTACACCTTC.